The 31 T cell receptor beta chains below all came from one sample that was sequenced in a study of blood T cell repertoires in COVID-19. Sequenced by immunoSEQ multiplex PCR; TCRdb stores in-frame clones only, minus some. The table has roughly 25,000 clones, 92% seen once. The sequenced material came from peripheral blood. The receptors come from a man in his 70s with active COVID-19.

J is TRBJ1-1 and V is TRBV6-4; D is undetermined. V lost 8 bases and J lost 5, with 12 bases in between. This CDR3 spans 12 amino acids. CDR1 and CDR2 from the germline V gene are MRHNA and SNTAGT. Written as DNA, the CDR3 is TGTGCCAGCCGCGGGGTTGAAACTGAAGCTTTCTTT. Its protein product is CASRGVETEAFF.

The genes are TRBV5-6 and TRBJ2-7, with 8 bases identical to TRBD2. The CDR3 runs 17 residues. Per germline, CDR1 SGHDT and CDR2 YYEEEE. Unmatched junction bases numbered 14, after V lost 3 bases and J lost 3 bases. Here the CDR3 reads CASSSRGTGTRLYEQYF. In nucleotides, the CDR3 is TGTGCCAGCAGCTCCCGTGGGACCGGGACTAGGCTCTACGAGCAGTACTTC.

The chain combines TRBV11-2 with TRBJ1-2; D unclear. The germline V gene encodes CDR1 SGHAT and CDR2 FQNNGV. The CDR3 runs 15 residues. V was shortened by 1 base and J by 2 bases, with 11 bases between the two germline ends. CDR3 region: CASSLAVGVNYGYTF. The DNA of the CDR3 is TGTGCCAGCAGCTTAGCCGTCGGAGTGAACTATGGCTACACCTTC.

This chain connects TRBV29-1 to TRBJ2-1; 12 bases map to TRBD2. CDR1 is SQVTM, CDR2 ANQGSEA, per germline. With 4 bases clipped from V and 13 bases from J, the junction kept 5 bases outside the gene matches. This CDR3 is built from 12 residues. The CDR3 region is CSVALAGGPQFF. The CDR3 DNA reads TGCAGCGTTGCCCTAGCGGGGGGGCCTCAGTTCTTC.

On this clone: The junction and the germline gene differ at one end; a read error may be behind it. The chain uses TRBV12-3 or TRBV12-4 and TRBJ1-5; D uncertain. There are 12 residues in the CDR3. The CDR3 protein is CASSFNTWGAAF. The DNA for the CDR3 is TGTGCCAGCAGTTTCAATACGTGGGGAGCCGCCTTT.

The rearrangement uses TRBV27 and TRBJ1-5; 10 bases align to TRBD1. J lost 0 bases, V lost 5 bases, and 13 bases had no gene match. Germline CDR1 and CDR2: MNHEY and SMNVEV (reference sequence). This CDR3 contains 19 residues. The CDR3 nucleotides read TGTGCCAGCAGTGACTACTGGACAGGGGGTCGGGATAGCAATCAGCCCCAGCATTTT. Translated: CASSDYWTGGRDSNQPQHF.

The DNA of the CDR3 is TGCGCCAGCAGCTTGGCCCCGGCGGGGGCAGGGTATGGCTACACCTTC. Encoded protein: CASSLAPAGAGYGYTF. The genes are TRBV5-1 and TRBJ1-2, with a weak D call TRBD1 (6 bases). In germline, CDR1 is SGHRS, CDR2 YFSETQ. Trimming cost V 0 bases and J 5 bases, with 17 bases left between them. The CDR3 has 16 residues.

The chain carries TRBV6-2 or TRBV6-3 and TRBJ2-3, with 9 positions matching TRBD2. From germline, CDR1 is MNHEY and CDR2 SVGEGT. V dropped 6 bases and J dropped 7; count of bases not matched to a gene: 8. The CDR3 loop spans 14 amino acids. DNA for the CDR3: TGTGCCAGCAGCTATAGCGGGAGAAGTAATACGCAGTATTTT. Its translation is CASSYSGRSNTQYF.

This chain uses TRBV5-1 with TRBJ2-7, with D unclear. Deletions cut 0 bases from V and 3 bases from J, with 7 bases between. Per germline, CDR1 SGHRS and CDR2 YFSETQ. The CDR3 loop spans 13 amino acids. CDR3 in DNA: TGCGCCAGCAGCTTGGTACAAAACTACGAGCAGTACTTC. This encodes CASSLVQNYEQYF. The variable domain in full, with the rest retrieved from reference TRBV5-1 and TRBJ2-7, is KAGVTQTPRYLIKTRGQQVTLSCSPISGHRSVSWYQQTPGQGLQFLFEYFSETQRNKGNFPGRFSGRQFSNSRSEMNVSTLELGDSALYLCASSLVQNYEQYFGPGTRLTVT.

The chain couples TRBV28 to TRBJ2-2; weak D call: TRBD1 (5 bases). V lost 2 bases and J 1 base, leaving 5 bases between the germline ends. The germline gives CDR1 MDHEN, CDR2 SYDVKM. The CDR3 is 14 amino acids. The CDR3, as DNA: TGTGCCAGCAGTTTAAGGGGGAACACCGGGGAGCTGTTTTTT. It translates to CASSLRGNTGELFF.

V and J are TRBV12-3 or TRBV12-4 and TRBJ2-1, with D unclear. V lost 7 bases and J 3 bases, leaving 4 bases between the germline ends. The CDR3 has 11 residues. In DNA, the CDR3 is TGTGCCAGCACTCTCTACAATGAGCAGTTCTTC. This encodes CASTLYNEQFF.

The chain links TRBV28 to TRBJ2-7; possibly TRBD1 for D (6 bases). V was pared by 2 bases and J by 4 bases, with 6 bases between. This CDR3 comprises 12 residues. Germline assignment: CDR1 MDHEN and CDR2 SYDVKM. CDR3: CASSLRGYEQYF. In DNA, the CDR3 is TGTGCCAGCAGTTTAAGGGGGTACGAGCAGTACTTC.

The chain employs TRBV4-3 and TRBJ1-1; D not certain. CDR3 length: 17 amino acids. Germline values: CDR1 LGHNA, CDR2 YSLEER. The V and J ends lost 0 bases and 2 bases respectively, with 16 bases between them. This CDR3 is CASSQDLVRWSNTEAFF. DNA of the CDR3: TGCGCCAGCAGCCAAGATCTAGTCCGGTGGTCTAACACTGAAGCTTTCTTT.

The chain has TRBV4-1 and TRBJ2-7; D may be TRBD1 (6 bases). Trimming pared 0 bases from V and 2 bases from J, leaving 11 bases between. The CDR3 runs 15 residues. The V gene's germline CDR1 is MGHRA and CDR2 YSYEKL. The CDR3 protein is CASSQEINRAYEQYF. The CDR3 DNA is TGCGCCAGCAGCCAAGAAATCAACAGGGCCTACGAGCAGTACTTC.

The gene calls are TRBV19 and TRBJ2-7; D remains ambiguous. Germline values: CDR1 LNHDA, CDR2 SQIVND (reference sequence). Trimming removed 6 bases at V and 2 bases at J, with 11 bases between. This CDR3 region has 13 residues. Here the CDR3 reads CASSTFETYEQYF. The CDR3 DNA reads TGTGCCAGTAGCACGTTTGAGACCTACGAGCAGTACTTC.

J is TRBJ2-5 and V is TRBV18, with D possibly being TRBD1 (6 bases). The length of the CDR3 is 16 residues. Trimming took 2 bases from V and 1 from J, leaving 14 bases between them. Germline V gene sequence: CDR1 KGHSH, CDR2 LQKENI. The CDR3 sequence is CASSPSGATIQETQYF. The DNA of the CDR3 is TGTGCCAGCTCACCATCAGGGGCGACTATCCAAGAGACCCAGTACTTC.

V gene TRBV5-1 combines with J gene TRBJ1-6, with no clear D. V was shortened by 0 bases and J by 7 bases, with 11 bases between the two germline ends. From germline, CDR1 is SGHRS and CDR2 YFSETQ. The CDR3 loop spans 15 amino acids. The CDR3 reads CASSLEHTVNSPLHF. CDR3 bases: TGCGCCAGCAGCTTGGAGCACACAGTCAATTCACCCCTCCACTTT.

The V call is TRBV7-9, the J call TRBJ2-5; D unresolved. The V and J ends lost 1 base and 5 bases respectively, with 14 bases between them. The germline gives CDR1 SEHNR, CDR2 FQNEAQ (reference sequence). The CDR3 is 15 amino acids. CDR3 amino acids: CASSLGTIQAETQYF. The CDR3 DNA sequence: TGTGCCAGCAGCTTAGGCACTATCCAAGCGGAGACCCAGTACTTC.

The chain couples TRBV2 to TRBJ2-7, with TRBD2 matching over 10 bases. The CDR3 length is 15 residues. J was trimmed by 3 bases and V by 7 bases; bases with no gene match: 9. The V gene's germline CDR1 is SNHLY and CDR2 FYNNEI. Here the CDR3 DNA reads TGTGCCAGCACCCCGAGGGGACTAGCGAGCTACGAGCAGTACTTC. This sequence encodes CASTPRGLASYEQYF.

This clone was counted a single time. The chain couples TRBV18 to TRBJ2-2; 9 bases match TRBD1. The CDR3 is 17 amino acids. The V segment lost 5 bases and the J segment 3 bases; nucleotides outside the gene matches: 10. In germline, CDR1 is KGHSH, CDR2 LQKENI. The CDR3 here is CASSSMAGTGYTGELFF. In DNA, the CDR3 is TGTGCCAGCTCATCCATGGCCGGGACAGGGTACACCGGGGAGCTGTTTTTT.

This clone occurred once. The chain joins TRBV10-3 to TRBJ2-6; TRBD2 might be the D (7 bases). V was shortened by 0 bases and J by 4 bases, with 19 bases between the two germline ends. The germline V gene encodes CDR1 ENHRY and CDR2 SYGVKD. The CDR3 has 19 residues. The CDR3: CAISESGGRLKAGANVLTF. Here the CDR3 DNA reads TGTGCCATCAGTGAGTCGGGGGGGCGCTTAAAGGCCGGGGCCAACGTCCTGACTTTC.

This clone appeared once. The chain is built from TRBV28 and TRBJ2-7; weak D call: TRBD1 (6 bases). The CDR3 extends over 13 amino acids. Trimming removed 6 bases at V and 3 bases at J, with 12 bases between. Germline V lookup: CDR1 MDHEN, CDR2 SYDVKM. The CDR3 sequence is CASRKPQGYEQYF. The DNA for the CDR3 is TGTGCCAGCAGGAAGCCACAGGGCTACGAGCAGTACTTC.

This clone was counted once. Written as DNA, the CDR3 is TGTGCCAGCAAAATTCGGAGGGGGGGGCCCCAGGATGAGCAGTTCTTC. Protein sequence: CASKIRRGGPQDEQFF. V gene TRBV2 combines with J gene TRBJ2-1, with TRBD2 as a possible D gene (7 bases). This CDR3 is 16 amino acids long. Trimming stripped 7 bases from V and 8 bases from J, with 24 bases between. CDR1 and CDR2 from the germline V gene are SNHLY and FYNNEI.

The chain uses TRBV2 and TRBJ1-1; 7 nucleotides align to TRBD1. Germline loops: CDR1 SNHLY, CDR2 FYNNEI. Trimming took 2 bases from V and 4 from J; bases not matched to a gene: 10. The CDR3 runs 16 residues. CDR3 loop: CASSERSRTGGTEAFF. CDR3 in DNA: TGTGCCAGCAGTGAAAGAAGCAGGACAGGTGGCACTGAAGCTTTCTTT.

This chain uses TRBV3-1 (or the pseudogene TRBV3-2) with TRBJ1-6; 8 bases align to TRBD1. Germline trimming cut 3 bases from V and 5 bases from J; bases unmatched to any gene: 9. CDR3 length equals 17 residues. The germline gives CDR1 LGHDT, CDR2 YNNKEL (reference sequence). The DNA for the CDR3 is TGTGCCAGCAGCCAGACCTCCGGACAGGGTGATAATTCACCCCTCCACTTT. It yields the protein CASSQTSGQGDNSPLHF.

V and J are TRBV5-1 and TRBJ2-3; perhaps TRBD1 as D (5 bases). Trimming left V 4 bases short and J 4 bases short, with 13 bases between. The CDR3 runs to 14 residues. Germline V gene lookup returns CDR1 SGHRS and CDR2 YFSETQ. The CDR3 nucleotides read TGCGCCAGCAGCAATCAGGGTCTGGCAGATACGCAGTATTTT. This codes for CASSNQGLADTQYF. Drawing the rest from reference TRBV5-1 and TRBJ2-3, the complete variable domain is KAGVTQTPRYLIKTRGQQVTLSCSPISGHRSVSWYQQTPGQGLQFLFEYFSETQRNKGNFPGRFSGRQFSNSRSEMNVSTLELGDSALYLCASSNQGLADTQYFGPGTRLTVL.

V and J are TRBV7-8 and TRBJ1-1; D is possibly TRBD1 (5 bases). This CDR3 has 13 residues. The germline gives CDR1 SGHVS, CDR2 FQNEAQ. V lost 4 bases, J lost 5 bases, and 11 bases lay in between. The DNA for the CDR3 is TGTGCCAGCAGCTGGGGGGGGAGGACTGAAGCTTTCTTT. It specifies CASSWGGRTEAFF.

The chain joins TRBV5-4 to TRBJ2-5; tentatively, D is TRBD1 (5 bases). V lost 0 bases and J lost 4, with 13 bases in between. In germline, CDR1 is SGHNT, CDR2 YYREEE (reference sequence). The CDR3 is made up of 15 amino acids. The CDR3 sequence is CASSLGGAGGETQYF. Here the CDR3 DNA reads TGTGCCAGCAGCTTGGGGGGCGCAGGCGGAGAGACCCAGTACTTC.

This sequence joins TRBV19 and TRBJ1-6, with D unresolved. Deletions cut 0 bases from V and 2 bases from J, with 5 bases between. The CDR3 has 15 residues. CDR1 LNHDA and CDR2 SQIVND come from the germline V gene (reference sequence). The CDR3 nucleotides read TGTGCCAGTAGTATAGAAACGGCCTATAATTCACCCCTCCACTTT. Amino acid sequence: CASSIETAYNSPLHF.

V is TRBV6-6 and J is TRBJ2-1, with 8 nucleotides matching TRBD1. Germline-derived CDR1 and CDR2 are MNHNY and SVGAGI (reference sequence). The V and J ends lost 6 bases and 4 bases, in that order; junction bases with no gene match: 2. CDR3 length: 13 residues. CDR3 nucleotide sequence: TGTGCCAGCAGGGACAGGGAATACAATGAGCAGTTCTTC. Its translation: CASRDREYNEQFF.

The chain is built from TRBV5-1 and TRBJ2-2; TRBD2 aligns across 11 bases. Germline values: CDR1 SGHRS, CDR2 YFSETQ. There are 16 residues in the CDR3. Trimming took 3 bases from V and 3 from J; bases not matched to a gene: 4. Here the CDR3 reads CASSWALAGDTGELFF. The CDR3 DNA is TGCGCCAGCAGCTGGGCACTAGCGGGAGACACCGGGGAGCTGTTTTTT.